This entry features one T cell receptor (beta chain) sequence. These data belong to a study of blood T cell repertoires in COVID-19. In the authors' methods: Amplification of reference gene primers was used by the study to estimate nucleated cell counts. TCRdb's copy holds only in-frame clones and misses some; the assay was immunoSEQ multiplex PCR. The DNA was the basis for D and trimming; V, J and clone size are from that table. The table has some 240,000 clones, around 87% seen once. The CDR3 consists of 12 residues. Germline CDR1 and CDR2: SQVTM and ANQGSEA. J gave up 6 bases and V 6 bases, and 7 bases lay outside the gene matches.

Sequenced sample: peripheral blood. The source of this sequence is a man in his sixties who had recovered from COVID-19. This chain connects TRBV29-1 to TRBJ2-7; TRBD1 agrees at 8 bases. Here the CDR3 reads CSVGTGFLEQYF. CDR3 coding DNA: TGCAGCGTGGGGACAGGTTTCCTCGAGCAGTACTTC.